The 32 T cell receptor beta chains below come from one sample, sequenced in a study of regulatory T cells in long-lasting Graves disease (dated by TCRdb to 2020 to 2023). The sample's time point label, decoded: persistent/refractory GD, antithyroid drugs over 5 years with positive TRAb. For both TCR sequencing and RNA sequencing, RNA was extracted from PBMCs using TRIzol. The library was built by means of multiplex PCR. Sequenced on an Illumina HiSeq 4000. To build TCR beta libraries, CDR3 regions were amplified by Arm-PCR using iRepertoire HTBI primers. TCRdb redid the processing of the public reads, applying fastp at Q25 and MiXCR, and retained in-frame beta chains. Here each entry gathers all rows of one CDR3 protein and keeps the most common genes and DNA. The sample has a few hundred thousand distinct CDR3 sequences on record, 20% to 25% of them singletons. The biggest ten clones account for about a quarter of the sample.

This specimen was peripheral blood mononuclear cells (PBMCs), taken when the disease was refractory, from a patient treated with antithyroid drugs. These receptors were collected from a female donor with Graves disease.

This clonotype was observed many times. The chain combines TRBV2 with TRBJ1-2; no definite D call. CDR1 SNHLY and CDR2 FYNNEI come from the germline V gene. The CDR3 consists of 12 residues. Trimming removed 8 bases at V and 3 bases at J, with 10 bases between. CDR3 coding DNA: TGTGCCAGCCGAACGGACTACTATGGCTACACCTTC. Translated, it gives CASRTDYYGYTF.

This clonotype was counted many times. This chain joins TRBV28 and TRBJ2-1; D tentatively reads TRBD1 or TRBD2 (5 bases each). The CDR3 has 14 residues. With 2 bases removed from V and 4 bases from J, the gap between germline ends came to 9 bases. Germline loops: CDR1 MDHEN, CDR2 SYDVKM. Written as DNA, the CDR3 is TGTGCCAGCAGTTTAGGGGGATCGTACAATGAGCAGTTCTTC. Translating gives CASSLGGSYNEQFF.

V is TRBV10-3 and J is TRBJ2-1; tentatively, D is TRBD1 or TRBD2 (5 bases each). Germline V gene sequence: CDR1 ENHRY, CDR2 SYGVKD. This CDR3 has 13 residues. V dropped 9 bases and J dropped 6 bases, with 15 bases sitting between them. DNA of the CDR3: TGTGCCATGGGACCGTCATTCGGCAATGAGCAGTTCTTC. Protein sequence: CAMGPSFGNEQFF.

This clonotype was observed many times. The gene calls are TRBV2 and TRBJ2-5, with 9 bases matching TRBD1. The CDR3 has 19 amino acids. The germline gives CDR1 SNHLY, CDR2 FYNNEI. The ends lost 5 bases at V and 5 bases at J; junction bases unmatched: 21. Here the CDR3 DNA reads TGTGCCAGCAGTAACCGGGACAGGGACCCGGGTTTCAAAGTTGAGACCCAGTACTTC. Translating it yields CASSNRDRDPGFKVETQYF.

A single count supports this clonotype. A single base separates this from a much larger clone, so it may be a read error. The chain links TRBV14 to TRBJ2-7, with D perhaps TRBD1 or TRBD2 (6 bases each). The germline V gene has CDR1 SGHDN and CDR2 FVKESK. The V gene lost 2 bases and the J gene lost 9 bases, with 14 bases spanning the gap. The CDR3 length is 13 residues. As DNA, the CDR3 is TGTGCCAGCAGCCAATGGGACGGGGGCGGGCAGTACTTC. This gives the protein CASSQWDGGGQYF.

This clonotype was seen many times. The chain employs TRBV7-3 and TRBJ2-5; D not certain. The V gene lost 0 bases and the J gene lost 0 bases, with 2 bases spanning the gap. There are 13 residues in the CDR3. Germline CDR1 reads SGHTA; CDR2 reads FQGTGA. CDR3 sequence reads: CASSLTYQETQYF. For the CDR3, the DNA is TGTGCCAGCAGCTTAACGTACCAAGAGACCCAGTACTTC. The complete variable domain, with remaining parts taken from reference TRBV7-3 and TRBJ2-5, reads GAGVSQTPSNKVTEKGKYVELRCDPISGHTALYWYRQSLGQGPEFLIYFQGTGAADDSGLPNDRFFAVRPEGSVSTLKIQRTERGDSAVYLCASSLTYQETQYFGPGTRLLVL.

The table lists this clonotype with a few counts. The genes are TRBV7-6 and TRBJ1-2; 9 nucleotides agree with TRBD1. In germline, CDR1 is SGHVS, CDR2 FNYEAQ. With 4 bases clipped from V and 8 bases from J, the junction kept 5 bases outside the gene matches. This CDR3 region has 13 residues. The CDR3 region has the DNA TGTGCCAGCAGCTCACAGGGGGCGCAAGGCTACACCTTC. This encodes CASSSQGAQGYTF.

CDR3 nucleotide sequence: TGCAGTGCTAGTTTGATAGCGGGAGTAAGACGGAATGAGCAGTTCTTC. This gives the protein CSASLIAGVRRNEQFF. The gene calls are TRBV20-1 and TRBJ2-1; 9 bases are shared with TRBD2. CDR3 size: 16 residues. CDR1 and CDR2 from the germline V gene are DFQATT and SNEGSKA (reference sequence). The junction had 13 bases not matched to a gene; V was cut back by 3 bases and J by 7 bases.

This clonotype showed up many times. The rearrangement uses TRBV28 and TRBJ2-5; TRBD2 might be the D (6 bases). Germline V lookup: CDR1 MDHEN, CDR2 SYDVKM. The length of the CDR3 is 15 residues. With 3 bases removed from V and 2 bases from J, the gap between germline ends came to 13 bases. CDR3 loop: CASSLVDSGQETQYF. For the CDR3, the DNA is TGTGCCAGCAGTTTGGTGGATAGCGGACAAGAGACCCAGTACTTC.

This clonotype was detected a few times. The CDR3 bases are TGCAGCGTTGAAAAGACCTTGAACACTGAAGCTTTCTTT. Protein product: CSVEKTLNTEAFF. V and J are TRBV29-1 and TRBJ1-1; D is ambiguous. V was trimmed by 2 bases and J by 0 bases, leaving 7 bases between them. The CDR3 spans 13 residues. In germline, CDR1 is SQVTM, CDR2 ANQGSEA.

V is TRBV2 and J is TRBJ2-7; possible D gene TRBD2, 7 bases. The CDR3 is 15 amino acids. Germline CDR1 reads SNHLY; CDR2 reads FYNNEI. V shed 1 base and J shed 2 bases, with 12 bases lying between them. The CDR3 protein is CASSEGGGGTYEQYF. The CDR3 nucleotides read TGTGCCAGCAGTGAAGGAGGGGGAGGGACCTACGAGCAGTACTTC.

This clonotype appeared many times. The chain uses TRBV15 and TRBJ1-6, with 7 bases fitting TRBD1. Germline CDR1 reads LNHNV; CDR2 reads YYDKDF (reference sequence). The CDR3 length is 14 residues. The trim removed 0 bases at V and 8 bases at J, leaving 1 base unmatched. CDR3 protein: CATSRETGDSPLHF. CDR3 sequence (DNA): TGTGCCACCAGCAGAGAAACAGGGGATTCACCCCTCCACTTT.

The CDR3 nucleotides are TGTGCCATCTGCGCGGGAGCTATGAGTGAGCAGTTCTTC. Residues: CAICAGAMSEQFF. The J gene is TRBJ2-1, the V gene TRBV10-3, with 7 positions matching TRBD2. Per germline, CDR1 ENHRY and CDR2 SYGVKD. The V gene end was trimmed by 8 bases and the J gene end by 9 bases; junction bases not matched to a gene: 10. CDR3 size: 13 residues.

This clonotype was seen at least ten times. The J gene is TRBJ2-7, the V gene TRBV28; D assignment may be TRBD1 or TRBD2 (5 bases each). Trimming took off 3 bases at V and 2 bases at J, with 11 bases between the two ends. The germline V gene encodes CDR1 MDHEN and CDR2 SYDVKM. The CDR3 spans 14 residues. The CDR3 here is CASSFIGATYEQYF. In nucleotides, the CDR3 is TGTGCCAGCAGTTTTATCGGGGCTACCTACGAGCAGTACTTC. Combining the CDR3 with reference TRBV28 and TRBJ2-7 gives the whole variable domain DVKVTQSSRYLVKRTGEKVFLECVQDMDHENMFWYRQDPGLGLRLIYFSYDVKMKEKGDIPEGYSVSREKKERFSLILESASTNQTSMYLCASSFIGATYEQYFGPGTRLTVT.

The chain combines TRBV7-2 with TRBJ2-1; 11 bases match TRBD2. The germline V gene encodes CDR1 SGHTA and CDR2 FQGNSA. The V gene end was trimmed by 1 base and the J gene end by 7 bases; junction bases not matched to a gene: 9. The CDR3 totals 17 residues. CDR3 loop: CASSLVVRASGRNEQFF. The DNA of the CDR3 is TGTGCCAGCAGCTTAGTGGTTAGGGCTAGCGGGAGGAATGAGCAGTTCTTC.

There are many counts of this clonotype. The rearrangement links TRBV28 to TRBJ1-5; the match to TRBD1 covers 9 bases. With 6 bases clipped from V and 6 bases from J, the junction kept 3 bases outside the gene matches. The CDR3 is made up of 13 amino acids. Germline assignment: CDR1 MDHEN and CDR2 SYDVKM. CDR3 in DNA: TGTGCCAGCAGGGACAGGGGAAGTCAGCCCCAGCATTTT. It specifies CASRDRGSQPQHF.

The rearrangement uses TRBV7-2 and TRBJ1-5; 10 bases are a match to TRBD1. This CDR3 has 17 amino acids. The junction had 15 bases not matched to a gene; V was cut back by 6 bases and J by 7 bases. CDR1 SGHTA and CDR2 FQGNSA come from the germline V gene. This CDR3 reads CASSRPTGGAGVQPQHF. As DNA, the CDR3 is TGTGCCAGCAGTCGCCCGACAGGGGGCGCGGGCGTGCAGCCCCAGCATTTT.

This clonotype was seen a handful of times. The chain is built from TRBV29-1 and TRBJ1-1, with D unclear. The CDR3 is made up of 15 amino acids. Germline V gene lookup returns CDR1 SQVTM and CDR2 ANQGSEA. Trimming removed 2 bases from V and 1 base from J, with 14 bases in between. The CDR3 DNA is TGCAGCGTTGAACCGGGAAGATGGAGGAACACTGAAGCTTTCTTT. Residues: CSVEPGRWRNTEAFF.

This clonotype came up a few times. The CDR3 nucleotides are TGTGCCAGCAGTATCGAGTGGGGCGAGCAGTACTTC. Translation: CASSIEWGEQYF. The chain joins TRBV6-1 to TRBJ2-7; D gene uncertain. Germline V gene sequence: CDR1 MNHNS, CDR2 SASEGT. With 5 bases removed from V and 6 bases from J, the gap between germline ends came to 11 bases. The CDR3 runs 12 residues.

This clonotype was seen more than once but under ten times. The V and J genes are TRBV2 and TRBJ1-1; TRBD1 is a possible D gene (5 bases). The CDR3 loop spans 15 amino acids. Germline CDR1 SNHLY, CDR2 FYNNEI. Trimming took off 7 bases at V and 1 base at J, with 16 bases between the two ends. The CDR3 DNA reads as TGTGCCAGCACCAATCAGGACACCCCGAACACTGAAGCTTTCTTT. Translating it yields CASTNQDTPNTEAFF.

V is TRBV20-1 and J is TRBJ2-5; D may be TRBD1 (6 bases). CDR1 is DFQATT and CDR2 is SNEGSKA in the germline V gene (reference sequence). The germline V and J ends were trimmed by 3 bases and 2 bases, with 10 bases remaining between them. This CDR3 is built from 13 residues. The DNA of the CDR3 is TGCAGTGCTAGCGACGGACAGCAAGAGACCCAGTACTTC. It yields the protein CSASDGQQETQYF.

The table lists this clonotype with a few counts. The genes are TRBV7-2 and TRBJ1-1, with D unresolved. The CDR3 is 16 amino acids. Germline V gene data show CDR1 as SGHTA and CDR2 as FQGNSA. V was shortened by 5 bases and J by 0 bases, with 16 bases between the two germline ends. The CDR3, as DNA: TGTGCCAGCAGCCCACGAGGACGGAGCATGAACACTGAAGCTTTCTTT. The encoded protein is CASSPRGRSMNTEAFF. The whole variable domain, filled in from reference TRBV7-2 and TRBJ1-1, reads GAGVSQSPSNKVTEKGKDVELRCDPISGHTALYWYRQSLGQGLEFLIYFQGNSAPDKSGLPSDRFSAERTGGSVSTLTIQRTQQEDSAVYLCASSPRGRSMNTEAFFGQGTRLTVV.

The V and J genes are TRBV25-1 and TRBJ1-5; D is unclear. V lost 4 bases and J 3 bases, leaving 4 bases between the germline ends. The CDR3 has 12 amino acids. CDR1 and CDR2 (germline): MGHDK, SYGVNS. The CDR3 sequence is CASSAVNQPQHF. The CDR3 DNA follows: TGTGCCAGCAGTGCAGTCAATCAGCCCCAGCATTTT.

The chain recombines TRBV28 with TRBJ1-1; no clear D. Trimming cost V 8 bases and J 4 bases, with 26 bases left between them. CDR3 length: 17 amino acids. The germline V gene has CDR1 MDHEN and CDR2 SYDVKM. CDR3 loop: CASSPNRLQAVVTEAFF. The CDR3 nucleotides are TGTGCCAGCTCACCAAATAGGCTGCAGGCAGTAGTCACTGAAGCTTTCTTT.

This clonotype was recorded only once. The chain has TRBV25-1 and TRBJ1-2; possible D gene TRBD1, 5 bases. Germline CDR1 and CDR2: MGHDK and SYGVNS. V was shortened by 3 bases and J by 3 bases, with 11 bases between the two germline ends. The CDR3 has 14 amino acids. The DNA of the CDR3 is TGTGCCAGCAGTGACCCGGGACGGTACTATGGCTACACCTTC. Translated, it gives CASSDPGRYYGYTF.

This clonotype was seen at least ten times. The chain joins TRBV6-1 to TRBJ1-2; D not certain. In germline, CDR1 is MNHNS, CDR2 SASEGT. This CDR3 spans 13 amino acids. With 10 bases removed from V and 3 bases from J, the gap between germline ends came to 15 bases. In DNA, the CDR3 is TGTGCCACCACCGGGCTGACCCACTATGGCTACACCTTC. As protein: CATTGLTHYGYTF.

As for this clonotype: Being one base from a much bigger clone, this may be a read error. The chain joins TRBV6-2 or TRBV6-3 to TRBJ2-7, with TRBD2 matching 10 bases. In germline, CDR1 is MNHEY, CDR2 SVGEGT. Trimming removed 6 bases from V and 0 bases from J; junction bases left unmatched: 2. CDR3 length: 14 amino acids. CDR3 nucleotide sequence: TGTGCCAGCAGAACTAGCGGGACCTCCTACGAGCAGTACTTC. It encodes CASRTSGTSYEQYF.

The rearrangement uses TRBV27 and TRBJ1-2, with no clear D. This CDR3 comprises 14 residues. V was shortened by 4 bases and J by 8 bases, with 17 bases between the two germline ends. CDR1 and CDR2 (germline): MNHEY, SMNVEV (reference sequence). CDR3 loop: CASSSPTDGGGYTF. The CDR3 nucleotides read TGTGCCAGCAGTTCACCAACCGACGGAGGCGGCTACACCTTC.

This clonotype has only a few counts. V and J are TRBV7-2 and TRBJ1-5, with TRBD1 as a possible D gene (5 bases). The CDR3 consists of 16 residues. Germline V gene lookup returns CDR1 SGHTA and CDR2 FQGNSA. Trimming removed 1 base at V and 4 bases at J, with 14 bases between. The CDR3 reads CASSLEQAALNQPQHF. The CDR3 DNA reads TGTGCCAGCAGCTTAGAACAGGCGGCACTAAATCAGCCCCAGCATTTT.

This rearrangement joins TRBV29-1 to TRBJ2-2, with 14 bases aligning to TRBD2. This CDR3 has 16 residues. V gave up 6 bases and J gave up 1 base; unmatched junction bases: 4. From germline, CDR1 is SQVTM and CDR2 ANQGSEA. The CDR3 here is CSVRGLAGENTGELFF. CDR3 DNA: TGCAGCGTCCGGGGACTAGCGGGAGAGAACACCGGGGAGCTGTTTTTT.

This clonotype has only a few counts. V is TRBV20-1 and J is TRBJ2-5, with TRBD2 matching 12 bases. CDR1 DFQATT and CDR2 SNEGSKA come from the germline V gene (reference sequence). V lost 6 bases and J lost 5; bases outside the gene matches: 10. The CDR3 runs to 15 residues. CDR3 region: CSATPGLAGYETQYF. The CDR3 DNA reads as TGCAGTGCGACTCCGGGACTAGCGGGTTATGAGACCCAGTACTTC.

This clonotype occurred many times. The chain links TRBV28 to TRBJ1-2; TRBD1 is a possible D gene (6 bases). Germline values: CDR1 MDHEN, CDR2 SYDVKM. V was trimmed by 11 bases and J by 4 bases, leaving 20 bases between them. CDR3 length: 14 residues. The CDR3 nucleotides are TGTGCCGCCACGACAGGTCCTCTCAGCTATGGCTACACCTTC. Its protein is CAATTGPLSYGYTF.